These 22 T cell receptor beta chains share one sample of origin, sequenced in a study of T cell responses to AZD1222 COVID-19 vaccine. Clones were sequenced by immunoSEQ multiplex PCR, and TCRdb holds only the in-frame ones, with some missing. The data hold 150,000 to 170,000 clones, with around 90% observed a single time. Specimen: peripheral blood, collected on day 0 of AZD1222 vaccination. These receptors were taken from an adult in good health.

The chain combines TRBV5-8 with TRBJ2-3, with 8 positions matching TRBD2. The V gene's germline CDR1 is SGHTS and CDR2 YDEGEE. This CDR3 region has 15 residues. After removal of 5 bases from V and 4 bases from J, the junction contained 9 bases not matched to a gene. This CDR3 reads CASSYSGAGADTQYF. The CDR3 DNA reads TGTGCCAGCAGTTACAGCGGAGCGGGGGCAGATACGCAGTATTTT. The whole variable domain, remainder taken from reference TRBV5-8 and TRBJ2-3, is EAGVTQSPTHLIKTRGQQATLRCSPISGHTSVYWYQQALGLGLQFLLWYDEGEERNRGNFPPRFSGRQFPNYSSELNVNALELEDSALYLCASSYSGAGADTQYFGPGTRLTVL.

J is TRBJ1-2 and V is TRBV5-1, with 7 bases that match TRBD1. The CDR3 loop spans 12 amino acids. J lost 8 bases, V lost 4 bases, and 5 bases had no gene match. CDR1 and CDR2 from the germline V gene are SGHRS and YFSETQ. DNA of the CDR3: TGCGCCAGCAGCCCCGACAGGGACGGCTACACCTTC. It encodes CASSPDRDGYTF.

The chain has TRBV19 and TRBJ1-6; possible D gene TRBD1, 5 bases. V was pared by 6 bases and J by 7 bases, with 16 bases between. CDR3 length: 15 amino acids. The germline V gene encodes CDR1 LNHDA and CDR2 SQIVND (reference sequence). CDR3 in DNA: TGTGCCAGTAGGAGTGAGGGGATTGGAAATTCACCCCTCCACTTT. It encodes CASRSEGIGNSPLHF.

The chain is built from TRBV27 and TRBJ1-6; 7 nucleotides agree with TRBD1. The V and J ends lost 8 bases and 4 bases, in that order; junction bases with no gene match: 5. This CDR3 has 14 residues. The germline gives CDR1 MNHEY, CDR2 SMNVEV (reference sequence). The CDR3 protein is CASAEGQYNSPLHF. The CDR3 DNA sequence: TGTGCCAGCGCTGAGGGACAGTATAATTCACCCCTCCACTTT.

The chain employs TRBV7-2 and TRBJ2-3; D may be TRBD1 (6 bases). This CDR3 is 13 amino acids long. Trimming stripped 3 bases from V and 4 bases from J, with 8 bases between. Germline-derived CDR1 and CDR2 are SGHTA and FQGNSA. The CDR3 reads CASSFSGADTQYF. The DNA for the CDR3 is TGTGCCAGCAGCTTTTCAGGGGCAGATACGCAGTATTTT.

V usage is TRBV20-1 and J usage is TRBJ2-5; TRBD1 matches 8 bases. The germline CDR1 and CDR2 sequences are DFQATT and SNEGSKA (reference sequence). This CDR3 is built from 14 residues. Germline trimming cut 3 bases from V and 5 bases from J; bases unmatched to any gene: 8. Written as DNA, the CDR3 is TGCAGTGCTAGTGGCCAGGGGGCAGGGGAGACCCAGTACTTC. Its protein is CSASGQGAGETQYF.

V and J are TRBV7-2 and TRBJ2-4, with D possibly TRBD1 on 5 matching bases. The V gene lost 3 bases and the J gene lost 1 base, with 10 bases spanning the gap. The CDR3 totals 15 residues. CDR1 is SGHTA and CDR2 is FQGNSA in the germline V gene. The CDR3 DNA reads as TGTGCCAGCAGCTTGGGGCAGGGCGCCAAAAACATTCAGTACTTC. Translated, it gives CASSLGQGAKNIQYF.

CDR3 in amino acids: CASSTGTGATGELFF. In DNA, the CDR3 is TGTGCCAGTAGTACGGGGACAGGGGCCACCGGGGAGCTGTTTTTT. This chain connects TRBV19 to TRBJ2-2, with 10 bases lining up with TRBD1. The CDR3 is 15 amino acids. The V gene end was trimmed by 4 bases and the J gene end by 4 bases; junction bases not matched to a gene: 3. The germline CDR1 and CDR2 sequences are LNHDA and SQIVND (reference sequence).

This clone has more than one count but fewer than ten. This chain links TRBV10-3 with TRBJ1-1; D gene uncertain. Germline V gene lookup returns CDR1 ENHRY and CDR2 SYGVKD. The CDR3 spans 13 residues. The V gene lost 6 bases and the J gene lost 1 base, with 9 bases spanning the gap. CDR3 protein: CAISVTGNTEAFF. The DNA for the CDR3 is TGTGCCATCAGCGTAACGGGGAACACTGAAGCTTTCTTT.

This chain connects TRBV10-3 to TRBJ1-1; 7 positions agree with TRBD1. This CDR3 region has 12 residues. The ends lost 10 bases at V and 1 base at J; junction bases unmatched: 3. Per the germline V gene, CDR1 is ENHRY and CDR2 is SYGVKD. CDR3 region: CATAGGNTEAFF. The CDR3 DNA reads as TGTGCCACCGCAGGGGGGAACACTGAAGCTTTCTTT.

The V and J genes are TRBV7-2 and TRBJ1-3, with D possibly being TRBD1 (5 bases). The CDR3 is 14 residues long. Germline CDR1 reads SGHTA; CDR2 reads FQGNSA. V lost 1 base, J lost 1 base, and 5 bases lay in between. CDR3 nucleotides: TGTGCCAGCAGCTTAGACAGGTCTGGAAACACCATATATTTT. Amino acids: CASSLDRSGNTIYF.

By sample fraction, this clone is medium-sized. The V call is TRBV4-1, the J call TRBJ2-7; 11 bases line up with TRBD1. The CDR3 sequence is 15 residues long. Germline trimming cut 0 bases from V and 4 bases from J; bases unmatched to any gene: 2. CDR1 is MGHRA and CDR2 is YSYEKL in the germline V gene. CDR3 in amino acids: CASSQEDRGLYEQYF. CDR3 bases: TGCGCCAGCAGCCAAGAGGACAGGGGGCTATACGAGCAGTACTTC.

This chain links TRBV7-2 with TRBJ1-2, with D possibly matching TRBD1 (6 bases). Germline loops: CDR1 SGHTA, CDR2 FQGNSA. Deletions cut 4 bases from V and 4 bases from J, with 10 bases between. This CDR3 is built from 13 residues. In DNA, the CDR3 is TGTGCCAGCAGCTCAACAGGGATCTATGGCTACACCTTC. Protein product: CASSSTGIYGYTF. Using reference TRBV7-2 and TRBJ1-2 for the parts outside the CDR3, the full variable domain is GAGVSQSPSNKVTEKGKDVELRCDPISGHTALYWYRQSLGQGLEFLIYFQGNSAPDKSGLPSDRFSAERTGGSVSTLTIQRTQQEDSAVYLCASSSTGIYGYTFGSGTRLTVV.

This clone was picked up a small number of times. The CDR3 here is CASSYRQGGRHEKLFF. DNA of the CDR3: TGTGCCAGCAGTTACAGACAGGGGGGGAGGCATGAAAAACTGTTTTTT. The chain has TRBV6-5 and TRBJ1-4, with TRBD1 matching 9 bases. J gave up 6 bases and V 2 bases, and 7 bases lay outside the gene matches. The CDR3 spans 16 residues. Per the germline V gene, CDR1 is MNHEY and CDR2 is SVGAGI.

As to this clone: Additional DNA sequences in this sample encode the identical CDR3. The rearrangement uses TRBV5-1 and TRBJ2-5; TRBD2 agrees at 8 bases. Unmatched junction bases numbered 5, after V lost 4 bases and J lost 3 bases. The CDR3 is 14 amino acids. CDR1 and CDR2 (germline): SGHRS, YFSETQ. CDR3 residues: CASSPGGGEETQYF. CDR3 nucleotides: TGCGCCAGCAGCCCCGGGGGGGGTGAAGAGACCCAGTACTTC.

The chain links TRBV4-3 to TRBJ1-6; D unresolved. CDR1 and CDR2 (germline): LGHNA, YSLEER. Deletions cut 4 bases from V and 3 bases from J, with 7 bases between. The CDR3 contains 14 residues. CDR3 nucleotides: TGCGCCAGCAGCCCAGACAACTATAATTCACCCCTCCACTTT. Protein sequence: CASSPDNYNSPLHF.

This chain connects TRBV2 to TRBJ2-3; 7 bases are a match to TRBD1. Unmatched junction bases numbered 11, after V lost 0 bases and J lost 5 bases. This CDR3 comprises 17 residues. Germline V gene data show CDR1 as SNHLY and CDR2 as FYNNEI. The CDR3: CASSEAVGTARGDTQYF. The CDR3 coding sequence is TGTGCCAGCAGTGAAGCAGTTGGGACAGCCCGGGGAGATACGCAGTATTTT.

The J gene is TRBJ2-2, the V gene TRBV28; tentative D call: TRBD1 (6 bases). Germline CDR1 and CDR2: MDHEN and SYDVKM. Trimming took 2 bases from V and 5 from J, leaving 15 bases between them. The CDR3 contains 16 residues. CDR3 nucleotides: TGTGCCAGCAGTTTAGGTCAGGGGCGGAATACCGGGGAGCTGTTTTTT. Its protein product is CASSLGQGRNTGELFF.

The chain recombines TRBV18 with TRBJ2-7; D perhaps matches TRBD2 (6 bases). This CDR3 has 13 amino acids. Trimming took off 6 bases at V and 0 bases at J, with 9 bases between the two ends. CDR1 and CDR2 from the germline V gene are KGHSH and LQKENI. The CDR3, as DNA: TGTGCCAGCTCGGAGGGTTCCTCCTACGAGCAGTACTTC. Translating gives CASSEGSSYEQYF. Looking up the rest from reference TRBV18 and TRBJ2-7 gives the full variable domain: NAGVMQNPRHLVRRRGQEARLRCSPMKGHSHVYWYRQLPEEGLKFMVYLQKENIIDESGMPKERFSAEFPKEGPSILRIQQVVRGDSAAYFCASSEGSSYEQYFGPGTRLTVT.

The chain employs TRBV19 and TRBJ1-3; no definite D call. The germline V and J ends were trimmed by 4 bases and 2 bases, with 12 bases remaining between them. This CDR3 has 15 residues. Germline lookup yields CDR1 LNHDA and CDR2 SQIVND (reference sequence). As DNA, the CDR3 is TGTGCCAGTAGTACGACTCCCTTACCTGGAAACACCATATATTTT. This sequence encodes CASSTTPLPGNTIYF.

This sequence joins TRBV19 and TRBJ2-3, with 7 bases lining up with TRBD2. From germline, CDR1 is LNHDA and CDR2 SQIVND (reference sequence). The CDR3 totals 16 residues. V was clipped by 0 bases and J by 2 bases; unmatched bases: 5. The CDR3 DNA reads as TGTGCCAGTAGTATAGATGTCGGGGACTACACAGATACGCAGTATTTT. Amino acids: CASSIDVGDYTDTQYF. Together with reference TRBV19 and TRBJ2-3, the CDR3 gives the full variable domain: DGGITQSPKYLFRKEGQNVTLSCEQNLNHDAMYWYRQDPGQGLRLIYYSQIVNDFQKGDIAEGYSVSREKKESFPLTVTSAQKNPTAFYLCASSIDVGDYTDTQYFGPGTRLTVL.

The V gene is TRBV24-1, the J gene TRBJ1-1, with D perhaps matching TRBD1 (5 bases). Germline V gene data show CDR1 as KGHDR and CDR2 as SFDVKD. The CDR3 covers 11 residues. V was pared by 9 bases and J by 3 bases, with 7 bases between. CDR3 amino acids: CATGGDTEAFF. In DNA form, the CDR3 reads TGTGCCACCGGGGGGGACACTGAAGCTTTCTTT.